The 6 T cell receptor beta chains given below trace back to one sample, sequenced in a study of cytomegalovirus exposure and HLA in healthy donors. With 60 Vbeta and 13 Jbeta primers, the PCR was carried out. Clones were read by immunoSEQ multiplex PCR, and TCRdb kept only the in-frame ones, dropping some. There are 150,000 to 200,000 clones in the sample; under 85% occur only once, and 2.5% to 3.5% lies in the top ten. The sequenced sample consisted of PBMCs. These receptors originate from a female donor in good health and CMV-seronegative.

The chain has TRBV4-3 and TRBJ2-2; D may be TRBD2 (8 bases). The CDR3 has 17 amino acids. The V end was cut by 0 bases, the J end by 7 bases, with 18 bases between. Germline V gives CDR1 LGHNA, CDR2 YSLEER. The CDR3 coding sequence is TGCGCCAGCAGCCAAGACGGGAGGGGGCTGGTGATCGGGGAGCTGTTTTTT. It specifies CASSQDGRGLVIGELFF.

J is TRBJ2-7 and V is TRBV27; D is ambiguous. The germline V gene encodes CDR1 MNHEY and CDR2 SMNVEV (reference sequence). Trimming cost V 5 bases and J 2 bases, with 10 bases left between them. The CDR3 is made up of 13 amino acids. Here the CDR3 reads CASSPSLPYEQYF. The CDR3 DNA follows: TGTGCCAGCAGTCCAAGCTTGCCCTACGAGCAGTACTTC.

The V gene is TRBV7-2, the J gene TRBJ2-3; 12 nucleotides align to TRBD2. Germline V lookup: CDR1 SGHTA, CDR2 FQGNSA. This CDR3 has 16 amino acids. V dropped 5 bases and J dropped 6; count of bases not matched to a gene: 9. The CDR3 bases are TGTGCCAGCAGCCTAGGACTAGCGGGGCCCGAGGATACGCAGTATTTT. Translated: CASSLGLAGPEDTQYF. Full variable domain (remainder filled in from reference TRBV7-2 and TRBJ2-3): GAGVSQSPSNKVTEKGKDVELRCDPISGHTALYWYRQSLGQGLEFLIYFQGNSAPDKSGLPSDRFSAERTGGSVSTLTIQRTQQEDSAVYLCASSLGLAGPEDTQYFGPGTRLTVL.

This chain uses TRBV14 with TRBJ2-7, with 9 positions matching TRBD2. With 2 bases clipped from V and 2 bases from J, the junction kept 7 bases outside the gene matches. Germline CDR1 SGHDN, CDR2 FVKESK. This CDR3 region has 16 residues. The CDR3 region is CASSQPSGRNPYEQYF. The CDR3 DNA reads as TGTGCCAGCAGCCAACCGAGCGGGAGGAACCCCTACGAGCAGTACTTC.

This clone has only a few counts. The chain has TRBV15 and TRBJ1-2, with TRBD1 as a possible D gene (5 bases). The CDR3 sequence is 14 residues long. V lost 6 bases and J lost 4, with 15 bases in between. CDR1 and CDR2 (germline): LNHNV, YYDKDF (reference sequence). CDR3 DNA: TGTGCCACCAGTAGCAGGGTTCTAGGCTATGGCTACACCTTC. Protein sequence: CATSSRVLGYGYTF. The whole variable domain, remainder taken from reference TRBV15 and TRBJ1-2, is DAMVIQNPRYQVTQFGKPVTLSCSQTLNHNVMYWYQQKSSQAPKLLFHYYDKDFNNEADTPDNFQSRRPNTSFCFLDIRSPGLGDTAMYLCATSSRVLGYGYTFGSGTRLTVV.

This clone came up a few times. The gene calls are TRBV18 and TRBJ2-2; tentatively, D is TRBD1 (5 bases). Trimming shortened V by 0 bases and J by 0 bases, and 8 bases separated the two germline ends. The germline CDR1 and CDR2 sequences are KGHSH and LQKENI. CDR3 length: 16 residues. The CDR3 region has the DNA TGTGCCAGCTCACCACCGGAAGGGGCGAACACCGGGGAGCTGTTTTTT. It yields the protein CASSPPEGANTGELFF. Combining the CDR3 with reference TRBV18 and TRBJ2-2 gives the whole variable domain NAGVMQNPRHLVRRRGQEARLRCSPMKGHSHVYWYRQLPEEGLKFMVYLQKENIIDESGMPKERFSAEFPKEGPSILRIQQVVRGDSAAYFCASSPPEGANTGELFFGEGSRLTVL.